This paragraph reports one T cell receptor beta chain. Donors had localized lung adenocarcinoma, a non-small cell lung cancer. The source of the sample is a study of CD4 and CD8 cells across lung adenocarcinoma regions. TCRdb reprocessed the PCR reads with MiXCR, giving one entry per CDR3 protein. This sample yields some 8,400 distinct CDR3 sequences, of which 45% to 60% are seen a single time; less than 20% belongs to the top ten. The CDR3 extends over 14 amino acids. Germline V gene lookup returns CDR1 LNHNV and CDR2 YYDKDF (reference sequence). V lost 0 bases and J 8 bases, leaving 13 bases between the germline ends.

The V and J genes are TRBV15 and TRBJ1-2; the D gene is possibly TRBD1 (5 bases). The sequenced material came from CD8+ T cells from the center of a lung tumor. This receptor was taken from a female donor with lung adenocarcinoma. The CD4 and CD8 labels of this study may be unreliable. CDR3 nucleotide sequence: TGTGCCACCAGCAGAGAAGGGGCCGGGGACGGCTACACCTTC. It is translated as CATSREGAGDGYTF.